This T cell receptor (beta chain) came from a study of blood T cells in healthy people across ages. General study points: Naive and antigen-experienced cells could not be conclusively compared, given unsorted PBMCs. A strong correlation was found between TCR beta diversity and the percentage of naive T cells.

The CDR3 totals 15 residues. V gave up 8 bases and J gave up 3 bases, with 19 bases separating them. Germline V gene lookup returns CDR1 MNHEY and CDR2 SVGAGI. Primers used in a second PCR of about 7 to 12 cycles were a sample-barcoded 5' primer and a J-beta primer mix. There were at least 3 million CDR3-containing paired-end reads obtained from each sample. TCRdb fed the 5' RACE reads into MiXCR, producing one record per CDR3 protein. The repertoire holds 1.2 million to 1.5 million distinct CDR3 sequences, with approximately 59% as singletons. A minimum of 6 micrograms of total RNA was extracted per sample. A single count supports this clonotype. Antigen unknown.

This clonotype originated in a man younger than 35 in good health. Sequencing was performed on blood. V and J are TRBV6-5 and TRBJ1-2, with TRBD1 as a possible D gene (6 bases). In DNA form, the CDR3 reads TGTGCCAGCCGAAGGGGGGTGGAGGGAGACTATGGCTACACCTTC. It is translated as CASRRGVEGDYGYTF.